The present T cell receptor (beta chain) was sequenced within a study of cytomegalovirus exposure and HLA in healthy donors. Study information: The study's early data release held about 85 million unique TCRs from HLA-typed donors. General study results and limits: A later examination showed that TCR association rates differed by HLA locus, with DRB1 most and HLA-C fewest. The productive fraction for most TCR beta V segments was about 87% or about 30% in an earlier analysis.

The PCR used 60 Vbeta and 13 Jbeta primers. TCRdb's table, derived via immunoSEQ multiplex PCR, lists solely in-frame clones and lacks some. The profile covers over 200,000 clones, with around four fifths appearing a single time and approximately 3.9% taken by the ten largest. As regards this clone: The antigen is unknown.

The CDR3 runs to 15 residues. The germline V gene has CDR1 SGHRS and CDR2 YFSETQ. Trimming cost V 6 bases and J 7 bases; bases outside gene matches: 14. The chain recombines TRBV5-1 with TRBJ2-5; 8 bases match TRBD2. Sample: PBMCs. This receptor was obtained from a male donor in good health and CMV-seronegative. CDR3 loop: CASNVKLAEGGTQYF. CDR3 coding DNA: TGCGCCAGCAACGTGAAACTAGCGGAGGGGGGGACCCAGTACTTC.